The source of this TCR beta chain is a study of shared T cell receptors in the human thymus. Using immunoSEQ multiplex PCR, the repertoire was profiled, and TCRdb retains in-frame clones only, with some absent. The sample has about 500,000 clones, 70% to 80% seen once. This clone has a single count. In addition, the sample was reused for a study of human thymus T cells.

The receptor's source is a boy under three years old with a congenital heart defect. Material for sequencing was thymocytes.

The CDR3 sequence is CASSQRRTRGRDLPQQYF. CDR3 DNA sequence: TGCGCCAGCAGCCAAAGGAGAACCCGTGGGAGAGACCTGCCACAGCAGTACTTC. The chain joins TRBV4-3 to TRBJ2-7; tentative D call: TRBD2 (5 bases). With 2 bases removed from V and 8 bases from J, the gap between germline ends came to 28 bases. The CDR3 totals 18 residues. Germline lookup yields CDR1 LGHNA and CDR2 YSLEER.